Included here is one TCR beta chain sequence, with context. Its specificity is not known. The data were obtained in a study of B cell selection in AIRE deficiency. Study-wide findings and caveats: Shorter CDR3s marked shared Treg sequences, biased toward few non-templated insertions. About 28% of healthy-shared Treg sequences were found among patient Tconv cells.

Sorted regulatory T cells were CD4-positive, CD25-high and CD127-low or negative. Unrelated healthy donors provided the controls. Per the study methods: Around 50,000 patient and around 100,000 healthy donor TCRbeta sequences came from Tregs. Sequencing was performed with immunoSEQ multiplex PCR; in TCRdb, only in-frame clones are kept and a portion is missing. The DNA gave D and trimming, while V, J and clone size come from that table. The table lists roughly 24,000 clones, about 90% of them singletons. The CDR3 has 13 amino acids. The germline CDR1 and CDR2 sequences are SGDLS and YYNGEE. V dropped 0 bases and J dropped 4 bases, with 5 bases sitting between them.

Sequencing used CD4+CD25+ Tregs sorted from PBMCs. This receptor was taken from a human donor in good health. The V and J genes are TRBV9 and TRBJ1-5; D remains unclear. The CDR3 nucleotides are TGTGCCAGCAGCGTAGGGGAGAATCAGCCCCAGCATTTT. Its translation: CASSVGENQPQHF.